This TCR beta chain was recorded in a study of beta chain features in type 1 diabetes. Whole-study context: The patients were much like the healthy donors in age, gender and cell yields.

This clone was detected only a few times. This CDR3 has 12 amino acids. V was cut by 4 bases and J by 6 bases, with 9 bases left in between. Germline-derived CDR1 and CDR2 are MNHNY and SVGAGI (reference sequence). Sequenced material consisted of expressed TCRB transcripts (all of the isolated RNA was reverse transcribed). The method was immunoSEQ multiplex PCR; TCRdb's version includes in-frame clones alone and lacks a portion of them. The table lists about 210,000 clones, roughly 11% of them singletons. This receptor was obtained from a man between 18 and 35 years old in good health. The specimen sequenced was central memory CD4+ T cells from blood. The V and J genes are TRBV6-6 and TRBJ1-1; D remains ambiguous. The CDR3 reads CASSWGDAEAFF. DNA of the CDR3: TGTGCCAGCAGTTGGGGAGACGCTGAAGCTTTCTTT.